The entry below gives a single T cell receptor (beta chain) sequence along with its context. The sample comes from a study of blood T cell repertoires in COVID-19. Trimming pared 3 bases from V and 2 bases from J, leaving 10 bases between. CDR3 size: 14 residues. Germline assignment: CDR1 MGHDK and CDR2 SYGVNS. Clones were sequenced by immunoSEQ multiplex PCR, and TCRdb holds only the in-frame ones, with some missing. The sample carries approximately 100,000 clones, about four fifths recorded once. The chain employs TRBV25-1 and TRBJ1-2; unclear D gene. The material sequenced was peripheral blood. This receptor was obtained from a man between 65 and 85 years old with acute or convalescent COVID-19. CDR3 in DNA: TGTGCCAGCAGTGACAACTCCCCAAACTATGGCTACACCTTC. It yields the protein CASSDNSPNYGYTF.